What follows is one T cell receptor beta chain and its context. Its target is not known. Germline-derived CDR1 and CDR2 are GTSNPN and SVGIG (reference sequence). Trimming removed 4 bases from V and 5 bases from J, with 14 bases in between. This CDR3 region has 13 residues. Some clones are missing from TCRdb's copy, which holds only in-frame ones; the method was immunoSEQ multiplex PCR. Of 65,000 to 95,000 clones listed, 90% were seen once; the top ten hold around 0.35%. The data belong to a study of OX40 agonist ivuxolimab in advanced cancers. The study, taken as a whole, reports: Both blood CD4+ and CD8+ T cells showed clonal growth by week 6 at 0.1 to 3.0 mg/kg. In the 0.1-3.0 mg/kg groups, partial responders showed among the lowest expansion.

The source was CD4+ or CD8+ T cells sorted from blood, collected in a trial of the OX40 agonist ivuxolimab. The sequence was obtained from an adult with an advanced solid tumor such as melanoma, head and neck, liver or kidney cancer. This rearrangement joins TRBV30 to TRBJ1-2; D not resolved. CDR3 nucleotide sequence: TGTGCCTGGAACCCCGGGATCGCTTATGGCTACACCTTC. Protein sequence: CAWNPGIAYGYTF. Drawing the rest from reference TRBV30 and TRBJ1-2, the complete variable domain is SQTIHQWPATLVQPVGSPLSLECTVEGTSNPNLYWYRQAAGRGLQLLFYSVGIGQISSEVPQNLSASRPQDRQFILSSKKLLLSDSGFYLCAWNPGIAYGYTFGSGTRLTVV.